This TCR beta chain is from a study of T cell repertoires in cytomegalovirus infection. TCRdb reanalysed the reads using MiXCR and keeps one entry per CDR3 protein. The sample contains under 850,000 distinct CDR3 sequences, under 40% of which appear only once. CDR3 length: 14 amino acids. Germline V gives CDR1 SGHTA, CDR2 FQGNSA. To note about this clonotype: Antigen unknown. This may stem from a read error, because a much larger clone lies one nucleotide away.

Study-level results: What dominated the ex vivo response were HLA-C-restricted CMV-specific TCR beta clonotypes. CMV carriers with the relevant HLA were identified by cumulative public TCR beta family frequency.

This sequence originates from a human donor in good health (CMV status not recorded). Some clones in this sample may be carry-over from other donors' samples. Sequencing used PBMCs. V is TRBV7-2 and J is TRBJ2-3; D may correspond to TRBD1 or TRBD2 (5 bases each). The CDR3 is CASSLQGRTDTQCF. CDR3 DNA sequence: TGTGCCAGCAGCTTACAGGGACGCACAGATACGCAGTGTTTT.